The T cell receptor beta chain under discussion was sequenced for a study of blood T cell repertoires in COVID-19. Sequencing was performed with immunoSEQ multiplex PCR; in TCRdb, only in-frame clones are kept and a portion is missing. Among around 450,000 clones listed, approximately 86% were seen once. The study assigned cohorts using participant-reported clinical history. This CDR3 comprises 15 residues. Trimming left V 0 bases short and J 5 bases short, with 14 bases between. The germline CDR1 and CDR2 sequences are SGHNT and YYREEE (reference sequence). Sample: PBMCs or T cells enriched from blood (not recorded which). The chain employs TRBV5-4 and TRBJ1-1; tentatively, D is TRBD1 (6 bases). The receptor comes from a woman aged 18-29 years who had recovered from COVID-19. CDR3 coding DNA: TGTGCCAGCAGCTTGGCAGGGGACTATTGGACTGAAGCTTTCTTT. It yields the protein CASSLAGDYWTEAFF.